This T cell receptor beta chain was found in a study of cytomegalovirus exposure and HLA in healthy donors. Study-level points and caveats: In a later analysis, HLA-associated beta chains showed higher expansion and lower generation probabilities than comparable chains.

PCR amplification relied on 60 Vbeta primers (plus 13 Jbeta primers). Assay used: immunoSEQ multiplex PCR; TCRdb lists only in-frame clones, some missing. The table lists some 160,000 clones, about 80% of them singletons. This clone was seen once. Its cognate antigen is unknown. The specimen sequenced was PBMCs. The clonotype was recovered from a man in his fifties or sixties in good health and CMV-seronegative.

In nucleotides, the CDR3 is TGCAGCGTTGCGCTTAGCGGCACAGATACGCAGTATTTT. This translates into CSVALSGTDTQYF. V is TRBV29-1 and J is TRBJ2-3, with a possible D match to TRBD2 (5 bases). V was clipped by 4 bases and J by 1 base, with 9 bases between them. Germline CDR1 is SQVTM and CDR2 is ANQGSEA. The CDR3 consists of 13 residues.